The next 8 T cell receptor beta chains were all read from a single sample in a study of T cell responses to AZD1222 COVID-19 vaccine. Measured with immunoSEQ multiplex PCR; TCRdb has only the in-frame clones, and not every one. Here the sample spans 110,000 to 150,000 clones, approximately 93% being singletons. Material: peripheral blood, obtained after recovery from COVID-19. Source of these receptors: an adult who had recovered from COVID-19.

The V call is TRBV28, the J call TRBJ2-5; a weak D match, TRBD1 (5 bases). The CDR3 runs 16 residues. Germline V gives CDR1 MDHEN, CDR2 SYDVKM. Trimming pared 7 bases from V and 2 bases from J, leaving 20 bases between. CDR3 region: CASTRDIVHRQETQYF. In nucleotides, the CDR3 is TGTGCCAGCACCAGGGATATTGTCCATCGACAAGAGACCCAGTACTTC. Variable domain in full (rest from reference TRBV28 and TRBJ2-5): DVKVTQSSRYLVKRTGEKVFLECVQDMDHENMFWYRQDPGLGLRLIYFSYDVKMKEKGDIPEGYSVSREKKERFSLILESASTNQTSMYLCASTRDIVHRQETQYFGPGTRLLVL.

This chain links TRBV27 with TRBJ2-1; TRBD2 agrees at 12 bases. Per germline, CDR1 MNHEY and CDR2 SMNVEV (reference sequence). J gave up 9 bases and V 3 bases, and 15 bases lay outside the gene matches. The CDR3 consists of 18 residues. The CDR3 coding sequence is TGTGCCAGCAGTTTCATCCCGGGGGCTAGCGGGAGGGGGGCTGAGCAGTTCTTC. Translation gives CASSFIPGASGRGAEQFF.

This chain connects TRBV5-1 to TRBJ1-1; 7 bases are a match to TRBD1. This CDR3 region has 14 residues. Germline V gene lookup returns CDR1 SGHRS and CDR2 YFSETQ. J was trimmed by 3 bases and V by 5 bases; bases with no gene match: 7. The CDR3 sequence: CASRNSRGDTEAFF. DNA for the CDR3: TGCGCCAGCAGAAACAGCAGGGGGGACACTGAAGCTTTCTTT.

J is TRBJ2-5 and V is TRBV20-1; tentatively, D is TRBD1 (5 bases). The CDR3 spans 13 residues. Germline V gene lookup returns CDR1 DFQATT and CDR2 SNEGSKA (reference sequence). Trimming took 3 bases from V and 2 from J, leaving 10 bases between them. The CDR3 DNA sequence: TGCAGTGCTAGTCTGGCAGGGCAAGAGACCCAGTACTTC. It specifies CSASLAGQETQYF.

V usage is TRBV15 and J usage is TRBJ1-5, with D possibly being TRBD1 (5 bases). This CDR3 is built from 13 residues. Germline-derived CDR1 and CDR2 are LNHNV and YYDKDF (reference sequence). Deletions cut 2 bases from V and 5 bases from J, with 7 bases between. CDR3 sequence (DNA): TGTGCCACCAGCAGACAGGGAGATCAGCCCCAGCATTTT. It translates to CATSRQGDQPQHF.

The chain uses TRBV28 and TRBJ2-3, with TRBD1 identical over 7 bases. The CDR3 loop spans 12 amino acids. Germline lookup yields CDR1 MDHEN and CDR2 SYDVKM. The V segment lost 11 bases and the J segment 7 bases; nucleotides outside the gene matches: 9. In nucleotides, the CDR3 is TGTGCCGCCAGGGGGTTGGAAAATACGCAGTATTTT. Its translation: CAARGLENTQYF.

This clone was recorded only once. The J gene is TRBJ1-1, the V gene TRBV30; 7 nucleotides align to TRBD1. J lost 5 bases, V lost 4 bases, and 13 bases had no gene match. In germline, CDR1 is GTSNPN, CDR2 SVGIG (reference sequence). The CDR3 is made up of 15 amino acids. The CDR3 sequence is CAWIPRDRVYTEAFF. CDR3 nucleotides: TGTGCCTGGATCCCGAGAGACAGGGTTTATACTGAAGCTTTCTTT.

This rearrangement joins TRBV27 to TRBJ2-7; 7 bases map to TRBD1. J lost 4 bases, V lost 3 bases, and 3 bases had no gene match. Per germline, CDR1 MNHEY and CDR2 SMNVEV (reference sequence). This CDR3 is 13 amino acids long. CDR3 coding DNA: TGTGCCAGCAGTTTTGGACAGGATTACGAGCAGTACTTC. This sequence encodes CASSFGQDYEQYF.